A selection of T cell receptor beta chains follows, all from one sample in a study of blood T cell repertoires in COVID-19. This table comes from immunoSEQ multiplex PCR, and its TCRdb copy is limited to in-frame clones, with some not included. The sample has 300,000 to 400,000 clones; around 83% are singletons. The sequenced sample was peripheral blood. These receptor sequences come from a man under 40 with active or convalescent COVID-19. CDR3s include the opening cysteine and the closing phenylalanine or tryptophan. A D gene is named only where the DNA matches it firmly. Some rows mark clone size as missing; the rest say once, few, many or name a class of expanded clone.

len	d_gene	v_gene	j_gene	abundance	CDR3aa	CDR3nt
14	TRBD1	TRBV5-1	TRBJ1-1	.	CASSPPTGGTEAFF	TGCGCCAGCAGCCCACCGACAGGGGGAACTGAAGCTTTCTTT
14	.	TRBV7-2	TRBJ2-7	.	CASSLSGVTYEQYF	TGTGCCAGCAGCCTGTCGGGGGTGACCTACGAGCAGTACTTC
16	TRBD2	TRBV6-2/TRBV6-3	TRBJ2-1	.	CASSYRTSGSRGEQFF	TGTGCCAGCAGTTACCGCACTAGCGGGAGTCGAGGTGAGCAGTTCTTC
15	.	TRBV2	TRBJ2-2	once	CASSVDSANTGELFF	TGTGCCAGCAGTGTGGACAGCGCGAACACCGGGGAGCTGTTTTTT
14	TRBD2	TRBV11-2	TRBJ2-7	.	CASSLRGELRGQYF	TGTGCCAGCAGCCTCCGGGGGGAGCTTCGCGGGCAGTACTTC
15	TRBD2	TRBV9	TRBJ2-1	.	CASSPLAGVTNEQFF	TGTGCCAGCAGCCCTCTAGCGGGAGTTACCAATGAGCAGTTCTTC
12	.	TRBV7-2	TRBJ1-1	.	CASTPAGTEAFF	TGTGCCAGCACCCCGGCGGGGACTGAAGCTTTCTTT
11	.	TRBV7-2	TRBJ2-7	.	CASSLVNEQYF	TGTGCCAGCAGTCTAGTGAACGAGCAGTACTTC
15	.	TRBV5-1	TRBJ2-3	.	CASSLGQYNTDTQYF	TGCGCCAGCAGCTTGGGACAGTACAACACAGATACGCAGTATTTT
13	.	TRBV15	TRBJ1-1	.	CATSRGGTTEAFF	TGTGCCACCAGCAGAGGGGGCACCACTGAAGCTTTCTTT